This TCR beta chain was profiled in a study of CD8 T cells in Susac syndrome. Broader study findings: The authors acknowledged that their TCR sequencing and HLA analysis involved a relatively small number of individuals.

This clonotype was counted once. As yet, its antigen is unknown. J lost 0 bases, V lost 1 base, and 2 bases had no gene match. The CDR3 has 16 amino acids. CDR1 and CDR2 from the germline V gene are SGHTA and FQGNSA. The RNA input was 0.5 to 1 ug, and it was reverse transcribed with random hexamers. Amplification of TCR beta CDR3 spanned 54 Vbeta and 13 Jbeta via immunoSEQ multiplex PCR. One entry per CDR3 protein results from TCRdb running MiXCR on the immunoSEQ multiplex PCR reads. Of fewer than 200,000 distinct CDR3 sequences in the sample, roughly 94% are singletons; the top ten hold 0.1%. Blood CD8+ and CD4+ T cells underwent high-throughput TCR beta sequencing. TEMRA cells underwent FACS enrichment and CD8+ and CD4+ T cells underwent negative isolation.

The chain recombines TRBV7-2 with TRBJ2-7; TRBD1 aligns across 11 bases. The sequencing input was CD4+ T cells from PBMCs. This clonotype originated in a human donor in good health. CDR3 region: CASSLGTGGASYEQYF. The CDR3 nucleotides are TGTGCCAGCAGCTTAGGGACAGGGGGCGCCTCCTACGAGCAGTACTTC. The variable domain in full, with the rest retrieved from reference TRBV7-2 and TRBJ2-7, is GAGVSQSPSNKVTEKGKDVELRCDPISGHTALYWYRQSLGQGLEFLIYFQGNSAPDKSGLPSDRFSAERTGGSVSTLTIQRTQQEDSAVYLCASSLGTGGASYEQYFGPGTRLTVT.